The 10 T cell receptor beta chains reported below all come from one sample, sequenced in a study of response to subunit inactivated influenza vaccine. Each CDR3 protein is one row after TCRdb ran MiXCR on the RT-PCR reads. The table has 150,000 to 200,000 distinct CDR3 sequences, more than 10% seen once. These records were also assigned to another study, of T cells expressing NK-cell markers. That source notes: TCR beta libraries carry UMIs added by 5'RACE template switching.

Here the sequenced sample was CD8+ T cells sorted from PBMCs, taken 11 to 12 days after vaccination. The source is a man aged 45-65 years who received an inactivated influenza vaccine.

V gene TRBV6-1 combines with J gene TRBJ2-7; the D gene is possibly TRBD1 (6 bases). Trimming pared 1 base from V and 1 base from J, leaving 11 bases between. Germline V gene sequence: CDR1 MNHNS, CDR2 SASEGT. The CDR3 is 15 amino acids. The CDR3 is CASSEEGRGSYEQYF. The CDR3 bases are TGTGCCAGCAGTGAAGAGGGCAGGGGATCCTACGAGCAGTACTTC.

The chain has TRBV5-1 and TRBJ2-2; D is ambiguous. Trimming took off 9 bases at V and 9 bases at J, with 12 bases between the two ends. CDR1 and CDR2 (germline): SGHRS, YFSETQ. The CDR3 length is 11 residues. The CDR3, as DNA: TGCGCCATCCCCCGGTTGAGGGAGCTGTTTTTT. It is translated as CAIPRLRELFF.

This clonotype was seen at least ten times. The rearrangement links TRBV20-1 to TRBJ1-3; a possible D gene is TRBD1 (6 bases). Per the germline V gene, CDR1 is DFQATT and CDR2 is SNEGSKA (reference sequence). V was shortened by 5 bases and J by 0 bases, with 11 bases between the two germline ends. The CDR3 extends over 14 amino acids. This chain's CDR3 is CSASGQNSGNTIYF. The CDR3 DNA is TGCAGTGCTTCGGGACAAAACTCTGGAAACACCATATATTTT.

This clonotype occurred a few times. V is TRBV7-9 and J is TRBJ1-4; TRBD1 aligns across 8 bases. With 5 bases clipped from V and 8 bases from J, the junction kept 10 bases outside the gene matches. The CDR3 sequence is 15 residues long. Looked up from germline, CDR1 is SEHNR and CDR2 is FQNEAQ (reference sequence). CDR3 sequence (DNA): TGTGCCAGCAGCCGAGGGGGGACAGGTGCGGAAAAACTGTTTTTT. It codes for CASSRGGTGAEKLFF. The full variable domain, with the rest looked up from reference TRBV7-9 and TRBJ1-4, is DTGVSQNPRHKITKRGQNVTFRCDPISEHNRLYWYRQTLGQGPEFLTYFQNEAQLEKSRLLSDRFSAERPKGSFSTLEIQRTEQGDSAMYLCASSRGGTGAEKLFFGSGTQLSVL.

The rearrangement links TRBV28 to TRBJ2-3; 7 bases align to TRBD2. Germline-derived CDR1 and CDR2 are MDHEN and SYDVKM. The J segment lost 0 bases and the V segment lost 5 bases, leaving 5 bases of the junction unmatched. The CDR3 covers 15 residues. This CDR3 is CASSTAGVSTDTQYF. CDR3 nucleotide sequence: TGTGCCAGCAGTACCGCGGGGGTCAGCACAGATACGCAGTATTTT.

This clonotype was seen ten or more times. The chain recombines TRBV5-6 with TRBJ2-1; no firm D call. In germline, CDR1 is SGHDT, CDR2 YYEEEE. V was trimmed by 5 bases and J by 5 bases, leaving 8 bases between them. CDR3 length: 12 residues. The CDR3 DNA reads TGTGCCAGCAGTGGCGCTAACAATGAGCAGTTCTTC. Its protein is CASSGANNEQFF.

The chain couples TRBV10-2 to TRBJ2-1; 11 bases fit TRBD2. V lost 1 base to trimming and J lost 6 bases; unmatched junction nucleotides: 2. In germline, CDR1 is WSHSY, CDR2 SAAADI. This CDR3 is built from 15 residues. The CDR3 DNA sequence: TGCGCCAGCAGTGAGTTTAGCGGGGGGGGCAATGAGCAGTTCTTC. It specifies CASSEFSGGGNEQFF.

This clonotype showed up just a few times. The chain couples TRBV2 to TRBJ2-3, with a weak D call TRBD1 (6 bases). Germline values: CDR1 SNHLY, CDR2 FYNNEI. Between the trimmed V and J ends, which lost 10 bases and 8 bases, there was a span of 13 bases. This CDR3 comprises 11 residues. CDR3 nucleotides: TGTGCCACCATGAGAGGGGGTACGCAGTATTTT. Its translation: CATMRGGTQYF.

This clonotype was counted a few times. This chain connects TRBV13 to TRBJ1-1; D call uncertain. The CDR3 contains 16 residues. Germline CDR1 PRHDT, CDR2 FYEKMQ (reference sequence). Trimming removed 5 bases from V and 1 base from J, with 17 bases in between. CDR3 DNA: TGTGCCAGCAGCCCCGTTTATTTGTCCGGGAACACTGAAGCTTTCTTT. It translates to CASSPVYLSGNTEAFF.

This rearrangement joins TRBV29-1 to TRBJ2-2, with unresolved D. The CDR3 extends over 13 amino acids. V dropped 0 bases and J dropped 3 bases, with 5 bases sitting between them. Germline CDR1 is SQVTM and CDR2 is ANQGSEA. The CDR3 loop reads CSVEDYDTGELFF. CDR3 nucleotides: TGCAGCGTTGAAGATTATGACACCGGGGAGCTGTTTTTT.